This record looks at one TCR beta chain sequence and its context. Its antigen is unknown. Base qualities are not provided; no much larger clone lies one nucleotide away. The library was made by 5' RACE. TCRdb records NextSeq 500 as the sequencer. The TCR library protocol attached unique molecular identifiers to individual cDNA molecules to correct for sequencing error and PCR bias. TCR alpha and beta chains were both sequenced, and the abundances of alpha and beta sequences in each sample were closely correlated with each other. The authors' analysis ran thus. Decombinator V4 was used to annotate the V gene, J gene and CDR3 of the TCR sequences. Expanded TCRs were defined as changing significantly between any two time points under a Poisson model with p below 0.0001. TCR abundances were normalised to the total number of TCRs sequenced per sample and expressed as counts per million. VDJdb, accessed on 1 November 2021, was searched for TCRs annotated for CMV, EBV and SARS-CoV-2, and TCRs annotated for more than one antigen were excluded. TCRdb handled the public reads itself, with Q25 trimming in fastp and clone calling in MiXCR, and kept productive beta chains. Each CDR3 protein appears once, grouped with its most common genes and DNA. The V and J calls come from TCRdb's annotation, not from the publication. The sample table records around 83,000 distinct CDR3 sequences; approximately 12% of these occur just once. The biggest ten clones account for 4.4% of the sample.

These data originate in a study of early T cells in non-severe SARS-CoV-2 infection (dated by TCRdb to the early 2020s). Regarding the complete study: Because TCR sequencing was done on bulk RNA from unsorted whole blood, the alpha and beta chains could not be paired.

Paper-wide results and their limitations: VDJdb matching was skewed toward anti-spike CD8 responses and likely underestimated virus-specific expansions, missing private and CD4 specificities.

A case-control design nested within a healthcare worker cohort in London, UK, was used, with weekly nasopharyngeal swab PCR tests and blood sampling performed. Between 23 and 31 March 2020, the week of the UK lockdown, healthcare workers were enrolled and then followed up weekly for as long as 16 weeks. The receptor was isolated from an adult who was a healthcare worker with PCR-confirmed SARS-CoV-2 infection or an uninfected control (not recorded which). The material was whole blood, obtained at baseline.

The CDR3 in this case is CSARIGHRELFF. The DNA sequence is as follows: TGCAGTGCTAGAATAGGTCACCGGGAGCTGTTTTTT. Rearrangement joined TRBV20-1 to TRBJ2-2, with the D gene uncertain. Inclusive of the bounding cysteine and phenylalanine, the CDR3 is 12 residues long. The retained sequence is limited to the CDR3, 36 bases, with the frame set at the first base. A distance of 10 bases separates the germline ends of V and J, which lose 2 bases and 9 bases respectively. The germline V gene (reference sequence) supplies CDR1 DFQATT and CDR2 SNEGSKA.